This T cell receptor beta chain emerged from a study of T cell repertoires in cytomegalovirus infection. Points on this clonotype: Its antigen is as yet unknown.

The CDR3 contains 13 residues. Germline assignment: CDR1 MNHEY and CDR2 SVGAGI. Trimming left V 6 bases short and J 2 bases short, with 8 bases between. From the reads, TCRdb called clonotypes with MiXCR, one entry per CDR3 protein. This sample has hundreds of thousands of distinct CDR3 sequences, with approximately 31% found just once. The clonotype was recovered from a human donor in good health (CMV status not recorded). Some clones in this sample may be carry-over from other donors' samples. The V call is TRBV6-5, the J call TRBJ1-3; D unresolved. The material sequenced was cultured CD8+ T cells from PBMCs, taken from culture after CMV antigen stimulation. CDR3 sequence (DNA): TGTGCCAGCAGACCGAATCCTGGAAACACCATATATTTT. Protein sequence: CASRPNPGNTIYF.